This T cell receptor beta chain was obtained from a study of CXCR3-negative and CXCR3-positive naive CD8 T cells. The CDR3 length is 11 residues. Germline V gives CDR1 SQVTM, CDR2 ANQGSEA. Points from the study as a whole: Hydrophobicity of TRB CDR3s was greater in CXCR3-positive naive cells than in CXCR3-negative naive cells.

UMI-labeled TRB cDNA libraries were prepared by 5' RACE. One entry per CDR3 protein, without DNA, is what TCRdb gives after re-calling the 5' RACE reads. Its table lists 85,000 to 120,000 distinct CDR3 sequences. For this clonotype: Its antigen is unknown.

The V call is TRBV29-1, the J call TRBJ2-7. This clonotype was sampled from a human donor in good health. Some clones in this sample may be carry-over from other donors' samples. Sequenced sample: naive CXCR3+ CD8+ T cells from blood. Stated subset: CD45RO-CCR7+CD27+CD95- naive CD8+ T cells expressing CXCR3 (TNR3+). This CDR3 is CSVILGYEQYF.